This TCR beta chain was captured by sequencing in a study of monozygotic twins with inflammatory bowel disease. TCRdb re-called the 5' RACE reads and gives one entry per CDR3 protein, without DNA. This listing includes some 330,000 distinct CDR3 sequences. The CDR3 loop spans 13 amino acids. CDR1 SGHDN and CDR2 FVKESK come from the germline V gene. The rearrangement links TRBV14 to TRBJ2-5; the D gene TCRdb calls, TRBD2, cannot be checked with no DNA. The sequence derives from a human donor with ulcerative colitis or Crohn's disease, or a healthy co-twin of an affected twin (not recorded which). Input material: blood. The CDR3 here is CASSQGGLETQYF. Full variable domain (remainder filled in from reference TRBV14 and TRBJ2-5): EAGVTQFPSHSVIEKGQTVTLRCDPISGHDNLYWYRRVMGKEIKFLLHFVKESKQDESGMPNNRFLAERTGGTYSTLKVQPAELEDSGVYFCASSQGGLETQYFGPGTRLLVL.